This TCR beta chain comes out of a study of beta chain features in type 1 diabetes (dated by TCRdb to the late 2010s). Background for the entire study: Mean age, gender distribution, total cell number and subset yield did not differ between patients and healthy donors. Across all samples, some 99 million sorted cells were examined, and cell number per subset correlated strongly with RNA yield. Regulatory and stem cell-like memory subsets were isolated from only 8 patients and about eight healthy donors, whereas naive and central memory subsets came from all 30 or so donors. In the study, TCRB repertoires of sorted circulating CD4+ T cell subsets from recently diagnosed type 1 diabetes patients were compared with those of matched healthy donors. The study at large found these results: At VDJ recombination sites, type 1 diabetes patients had fewer insertions and more deleted nucleotides, which implies abnormalities in thymic rearrangement. Shorter templates might be favored by PCR, yet because patient and control samples were amplified and corrected together, any such skew would affect both groups equally. Naive, central memory and regulatory TCRB repertoires appeared more similar among patients than among healthy donors. Because cDNA rather than genomic DNA was sequenced, highly expressing activated cells could have been over-represented, although no difference in activation and CD3 levels was found between groups. In all four CD4+ subsets, TCRB CDR3 length was moderately but significantly shorter in type 1 diabetes patients. Only small numbers of individuals were included in the HLA sub-analyses, which left unresolved whether HLA type had any influence on TCRB rearrangement.

The entire isolated RNA was reverse transcribed using the High Capacity cDNA Reverse Transcription Kit, and thus expressed TCRB transcripts were sequenced. Naive, central memory and regulatory T cell samples underwent deep immunoSEQ sequencing, averaging around 3.6 million total reads per sample. After sorted cells were lysed in RLT buffer, RNA was extracted with DNase-treated RNeasy Micro or Mini kits, with the choice depending on cell number. To prevent cross-contamination, every cell subset was processed on its own, while patient and healthy donor samples were processed together. The immunoSEQ multiplex PCR was used to amplify TCRB sequences from cDNA, generating 87-bp fragments that spanned the CDR3 region. The amplicons were sequenced using the Illumina HiSeq platform. In the paper's pipeline: PCR bias was computationally corrected using synthetic template baselines, reads within Hamming distance 2 were collapsed, and singletons that could not be merged were discarded. Reads were aligned against IMGT to assign V, D and J genes, CDR3 length and insertions or deletions at six rearrangement sites. Within each subset, clonotype counts were normalized to sorted cell number, after which true diversity and Gini coefficients were computed with the tcR R package. Repertoire sharing was quantified using the overlap coefficient calculated on TCRB nucleotide sequences. The clones in this table, taken by TCRdb from immuneACCESS, are in-frame only. Not every clone is retained; where verified, under half of the shortfall comes from an unresolved V gene, and the cause of the rest is unknown. V, J and clone size are those of that table, while D and trimming were read from the DNA. Here the sample has over 300,000 clones; approximately 9.7% occur a single time. The ten largest make up 0.9% to 1.1% of the sample.

V is pared back by 4 bases and J by 0 bases, with 16 bases lying between the germline termini. The CDR3 covers 16 residues, taking in both the cysteine and the phenylalanine. Only the CDR3 portion is preserved as DNA: 48 bases, with reading frame beginning at the first base. The germline V gene provides CDR1 SGHDT and CDR2 YYEEEE. This clone was seen only a few times. The target of this receptor is not known. Base qualities are not provided; no much larger clone lies one nucleotide away. From each donor, a single peripheral blood sample of about 120 mL on average was drawn into heparinised tubes. Naive, central memory, regulatory and stem cell-like memory CD4+ T cells were sorted on a BD FACSAria II using a panel including CD45RO, CCR7, CD25, CD127, CD95 and CD27. All sorted populations exceeded 95% purity. PBMCs were isolated immediately by Lymphoprep density gradient centrifugation and stained directly without culture. So that batch effects would be minimized, each experiment stained and sorted samples in pairs, pairing one healthy donor with one patient.

Here the chain combines TRBV5-6 and TRBJ2-5, with the D segment possibly TRBD1 or TRBD2, each aligning over 5 bases. The origin of this receptor is a man aged 25 to 40 with type 1 diabetes. The sequenced material came from central memory CD4+ T cells from blood. CDR3 sequence: CASSAWGPNYQETQYF. The bases read TGTGCCAGCAGCGCCTGGGGACCAAACTACCAAGAGACCCAGTACTTC.